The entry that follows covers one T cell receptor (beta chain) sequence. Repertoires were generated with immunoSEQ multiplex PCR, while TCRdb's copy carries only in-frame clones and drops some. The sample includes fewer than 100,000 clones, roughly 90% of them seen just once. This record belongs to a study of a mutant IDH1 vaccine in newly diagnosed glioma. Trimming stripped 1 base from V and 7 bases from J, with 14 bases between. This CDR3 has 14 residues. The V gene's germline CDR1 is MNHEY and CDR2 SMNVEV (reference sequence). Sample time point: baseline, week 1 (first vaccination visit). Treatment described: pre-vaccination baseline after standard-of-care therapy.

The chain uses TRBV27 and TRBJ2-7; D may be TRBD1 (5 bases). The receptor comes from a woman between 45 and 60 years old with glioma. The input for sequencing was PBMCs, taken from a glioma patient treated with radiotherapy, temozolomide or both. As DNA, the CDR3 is TGTGCCAGCAGTTTATTGGGCAGGGATCGAGAGCAGTACTTC. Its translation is CASSLLGRDREQYF.